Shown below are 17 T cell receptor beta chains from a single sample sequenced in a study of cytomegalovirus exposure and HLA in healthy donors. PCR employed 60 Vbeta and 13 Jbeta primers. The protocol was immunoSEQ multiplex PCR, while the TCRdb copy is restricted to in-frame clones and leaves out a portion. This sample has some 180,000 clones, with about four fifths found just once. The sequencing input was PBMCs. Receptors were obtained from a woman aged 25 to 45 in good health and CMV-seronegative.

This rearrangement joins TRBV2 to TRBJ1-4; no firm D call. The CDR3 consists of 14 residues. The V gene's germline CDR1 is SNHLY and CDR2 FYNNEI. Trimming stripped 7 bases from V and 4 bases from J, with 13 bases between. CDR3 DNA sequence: TGTGCCAGCACCCGTCGGGGAAGTAATGAAAAACTGTTTTTT. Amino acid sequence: CASTRRGSNEKLFF.

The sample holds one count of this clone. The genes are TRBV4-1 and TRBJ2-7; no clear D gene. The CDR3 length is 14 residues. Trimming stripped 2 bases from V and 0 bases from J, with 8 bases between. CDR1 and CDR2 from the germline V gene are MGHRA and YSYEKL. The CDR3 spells CASSQMAYSYEQYF. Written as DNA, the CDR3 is TGCGCCAGCAGCCAAATGGCTTACTCCTACGAGCAGTACTTC.

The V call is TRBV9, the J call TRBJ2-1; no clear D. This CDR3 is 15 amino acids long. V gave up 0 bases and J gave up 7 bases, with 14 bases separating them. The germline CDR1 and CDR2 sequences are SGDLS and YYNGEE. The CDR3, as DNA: TGTGCCAGCAGCGTAGAAAGCGTTCCGTGGAATGAGCAGTTCTTC. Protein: CASSVESVPWNEQFF.

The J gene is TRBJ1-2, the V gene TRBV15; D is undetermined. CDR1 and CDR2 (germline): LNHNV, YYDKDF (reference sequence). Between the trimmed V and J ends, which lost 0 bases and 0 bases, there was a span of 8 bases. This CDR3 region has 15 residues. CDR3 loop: CATSRERAPNYGYTF. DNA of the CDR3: TGTGCCACCAGCAGAGAGAGGGCCCCTAACTATGGCTACACCTTC.

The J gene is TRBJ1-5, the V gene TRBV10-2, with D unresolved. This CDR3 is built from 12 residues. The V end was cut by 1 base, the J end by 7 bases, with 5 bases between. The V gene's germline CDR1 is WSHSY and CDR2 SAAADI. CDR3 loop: CASSELRQPQHF. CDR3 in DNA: TGCGCCAGCAGTGAGTTGCGGCAGCCCCAGCATTTT.

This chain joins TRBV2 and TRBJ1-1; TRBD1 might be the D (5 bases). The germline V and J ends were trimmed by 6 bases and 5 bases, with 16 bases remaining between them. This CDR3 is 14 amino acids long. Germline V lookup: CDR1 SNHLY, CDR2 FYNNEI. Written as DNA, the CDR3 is TGTGCCAGCAGCCGAGAACAGGCCGGGACTGAAGCTTTCTTT. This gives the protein CASSREQAGTEAFF.

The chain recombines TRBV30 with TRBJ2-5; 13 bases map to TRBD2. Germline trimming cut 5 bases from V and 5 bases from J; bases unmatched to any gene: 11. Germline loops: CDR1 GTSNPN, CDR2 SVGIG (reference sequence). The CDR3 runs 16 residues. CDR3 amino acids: CAWAPLAGGLGETQYF. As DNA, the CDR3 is TGTGCCTGGGCCCCACTAGCGGGGGGGCTAGGTGAGACCCAGTACTTC.

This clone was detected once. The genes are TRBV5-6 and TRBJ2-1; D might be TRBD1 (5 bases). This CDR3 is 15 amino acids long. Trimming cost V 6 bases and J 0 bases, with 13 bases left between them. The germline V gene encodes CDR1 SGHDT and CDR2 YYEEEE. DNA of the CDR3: TGTGCCAGCACCCCTTTTCAGGGCTCCTACAATGAGCAGTTCTTC. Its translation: CASTPFQGSYNEQFF.

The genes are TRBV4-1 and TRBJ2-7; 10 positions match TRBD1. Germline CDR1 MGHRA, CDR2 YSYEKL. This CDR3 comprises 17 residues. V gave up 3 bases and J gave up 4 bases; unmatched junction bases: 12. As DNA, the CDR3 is TGCGCCAGCAGCCACAATGCCGCCGGACAGGGGGGTTACGAGCAGTACTTC. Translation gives CASSHNAAGQGGYEQYF.

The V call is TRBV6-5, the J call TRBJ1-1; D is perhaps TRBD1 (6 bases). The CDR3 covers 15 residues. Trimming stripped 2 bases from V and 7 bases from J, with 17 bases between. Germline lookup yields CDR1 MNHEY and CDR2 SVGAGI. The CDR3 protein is CASSYGGGTRFEAFF. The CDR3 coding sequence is TGTGCCAGCAGTTACGGCGGGGGGACAAGATTTGAAGCTTTCTTT.

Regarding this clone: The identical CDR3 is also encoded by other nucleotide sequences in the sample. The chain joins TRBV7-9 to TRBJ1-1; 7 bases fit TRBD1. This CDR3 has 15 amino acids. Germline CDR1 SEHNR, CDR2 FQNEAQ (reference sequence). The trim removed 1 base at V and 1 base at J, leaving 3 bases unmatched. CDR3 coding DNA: TGTGCCAGCAGCTTAGGGCAGGGGGGGAACACTGAAGCTTTCTTT. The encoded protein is CASSLGQGGNTEAFF.

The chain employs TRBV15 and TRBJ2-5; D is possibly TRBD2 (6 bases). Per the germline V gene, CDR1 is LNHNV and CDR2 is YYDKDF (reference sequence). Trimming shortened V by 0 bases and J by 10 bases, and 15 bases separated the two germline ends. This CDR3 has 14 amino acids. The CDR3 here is CATSRDNTRTNQYF. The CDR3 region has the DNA TGTGCCACCAGCAGAGATAACACCCGGACTAACCAGTACTTC.

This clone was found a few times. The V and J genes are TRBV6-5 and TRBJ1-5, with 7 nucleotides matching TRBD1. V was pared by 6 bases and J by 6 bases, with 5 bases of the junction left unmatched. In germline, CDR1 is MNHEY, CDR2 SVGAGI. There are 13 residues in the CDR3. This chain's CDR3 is CASRTGEVQPQHF. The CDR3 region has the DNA TGTGCCAGCAGAACAGGGGAGGTTCAGCCCCAGCATTTT.

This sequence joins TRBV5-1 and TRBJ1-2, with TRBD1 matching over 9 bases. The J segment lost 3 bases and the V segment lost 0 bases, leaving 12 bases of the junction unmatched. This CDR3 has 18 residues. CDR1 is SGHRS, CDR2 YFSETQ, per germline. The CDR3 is CASSLGPGQGYLDYGYTF. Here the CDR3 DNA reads TGCGCCAGCAGCTTGGGACCGGGACAGGGATACCTAGACTATGGCTACACCTTC. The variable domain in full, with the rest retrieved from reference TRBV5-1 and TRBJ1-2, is KAGVTQTPRYLIKTRGQQVTLSCSPISGHRSVSWYQQTPGQGLQFLFEYFSETQRNKGNFPGRFSGRQFSNSRSEMNVSTLELGDSALYLCASSLGPGQGYLDYGYTFGSGTRLTVV.

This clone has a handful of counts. CDR3 nucleotide sequence: TGTGCCAGCAGCTCTCTGGAGACCCAGTACTTC. Amino acid sequence: CASSSLETQYF. The chain carries TRBV9 and TRBJ2-5; D ambiguous. The CDR3 is 11 residues long. The V and J ends lost 4 bases and 5 bases respectively, with 6 bases between them. The V gene's germline CDR1 is SGDLS and CDR2 YYNGEE.

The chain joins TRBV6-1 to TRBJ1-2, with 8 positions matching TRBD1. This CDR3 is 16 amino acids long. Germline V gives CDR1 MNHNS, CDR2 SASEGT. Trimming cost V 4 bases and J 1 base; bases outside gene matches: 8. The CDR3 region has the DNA TGTGCCAGCAGTGCCCACAGGGGGGGATATAACTATGGCTACACCTTC. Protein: CASSAHRGGYNYGYTF.

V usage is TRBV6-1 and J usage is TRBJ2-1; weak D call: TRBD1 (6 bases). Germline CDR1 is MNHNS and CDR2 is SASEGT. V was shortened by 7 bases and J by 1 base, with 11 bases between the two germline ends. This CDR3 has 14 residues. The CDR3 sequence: CASTTGPSYNEQFF. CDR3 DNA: TGTGCCAGCACTACAGGGCCGTCCTACAATGAGCAGTTCTTC.